This entry describes one T cell receptor beta chain. Its antigen remains unknown. Every single donor gave one heparinised blood draw, and these averaged roughly 120 mL. This record belongs to a study of beta chain features in type 1 diabetes. Findings and limits, study-wide: The study found moderately but significantly shorter TCRB CDR3s in all four CD4+ subsets of Type 1 diabetes patients. PCR might favor shorter templates, but any such skew would affect patients and controls equally. The study found fewer insertions and more deletions at VDJ junctions in type 1 diabetes patients.

The CDR3 spans 18 residues. From germline, CDR1 is SGDLS and CDR2 YYNGEE. V trimming: 0 bases; J trimming: 3 bases; junction bases outside the gene matches: 13. Every bit of the isolated RNA underwent reverse transcription, so sequencing read expressed TCRB transcripts. Libraries were prepared by immunoSEQ multiplex PCR; TCRdb keeps only in-frame clonotypes and omits some of them. The repertoire holds around 260,000 clones, with roughly 24% as singletons. Sequencing was carried out using naive CD4+ T cells from blood. The sequence was obtained from a woman in her thirties with type 1 diabetes. The V gene is TRBV9, the J gene TRBJ1-2; TRBD1 aligns across 8 bases. CDR3 coding DNA: TGTGCCAGCAGCGTAGGGACAGGGACGTCGCATACGTACTATGGCTACACCTTC. Translated: CASSVGTGTSHTYYGYTF.